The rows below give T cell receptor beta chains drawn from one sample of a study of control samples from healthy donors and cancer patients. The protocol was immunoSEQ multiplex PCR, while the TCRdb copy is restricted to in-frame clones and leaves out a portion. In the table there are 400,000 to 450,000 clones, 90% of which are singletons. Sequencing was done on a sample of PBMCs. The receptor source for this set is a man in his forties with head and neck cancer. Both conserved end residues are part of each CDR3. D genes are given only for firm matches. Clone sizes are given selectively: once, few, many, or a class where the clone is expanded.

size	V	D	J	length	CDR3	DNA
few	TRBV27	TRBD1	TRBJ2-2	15	CASSPRTGVTGELFF	TGTGCCAGCAGCCCACGGACAGGGGTAACCGGGGAGCTGTTTTTT
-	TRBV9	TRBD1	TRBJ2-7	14	CASSAWDSTYEQYF	TGTGCCAGCAGCGCGTGGGACAGTACCTACGAGCAGTACTTC
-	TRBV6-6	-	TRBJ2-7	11	CATSGTYEQYF	TGTGCCACCAGCGGTACCTACGAGCAGTACTTC
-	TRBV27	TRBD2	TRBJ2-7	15	CASSRLAGGPYEQYF	TGTGCCAGCAGCCGACTAGCGGGAGGGCCCTACGAGCAGTACTTC
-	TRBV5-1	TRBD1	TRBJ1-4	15	CASSLMAGGYEKLFF	TGCGCCAGCAGCTTGATGGCAGGGGGCTATGAAAAACTGTTTTTT
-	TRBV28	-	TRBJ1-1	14	CASSLVSGAGEAFF	TGTGCCAGCAGTTTAGTTTCAGGGGCGGGGGAAGCTTTCTTT
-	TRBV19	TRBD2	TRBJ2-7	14	CASRTTSGRYEQYF	TGTGCCAGTCGAACGACTAGCGGGAGGTACGAGCAGTACTTC
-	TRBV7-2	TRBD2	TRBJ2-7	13	CASRAGAGYEQYF	TGTGCCAGCAGAGCGGGGGCGGGATACGAGCAGTACTTC
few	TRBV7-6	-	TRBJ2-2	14	CASSLGQVGGELFF	TGTGCCAGCAGCTTAGGTCAAGTGGGCGGGGAGCTGTTTTTT
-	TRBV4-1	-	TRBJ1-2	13	CASSQQGNYGYTF	TGCGCCAGCAGCCAACAGGGGAACTATGGCTACACCTTC
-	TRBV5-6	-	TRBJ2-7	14	CASSLGRSHYEQYF	TGTGCCAGCAGCTTGGGGCGTTCTCACTACGAGCAGTACTTC
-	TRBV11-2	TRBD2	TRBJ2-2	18	CASSPGLAGGPWTGELFF	TGTGCCAGCAGCCCAGGCCTAGCGGGAGGGCCATGGACCGGGGAGCTGTTTTTT
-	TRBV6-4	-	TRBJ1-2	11	CASSTQGRLTF	TGTGCCAGCAGTACCCAGGGACGGTTAACCTTC
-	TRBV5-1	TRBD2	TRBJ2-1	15	CASGPQVAGGYEQFF	TGCGCCAGCGGACCCCAAGTAGCGGGAGGGTATGAGCAGTTCTTC
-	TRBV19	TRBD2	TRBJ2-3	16	CASRSGTSGRRDTQYF	TGTGCCAGTAGATCCGGGACTAGCGGGAGGCGCGATACGCAGTATTTT
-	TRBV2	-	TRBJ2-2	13	CASTGQNTGELFF	TGTGCCAGCACCGGGCAGAACACCGGGGAGCTGTTTTTT
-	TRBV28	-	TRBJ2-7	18	CASSFSRLRDTVSYEQYF	TGTGCCAGCAGTTTTAGCCGTTTGAGGGACACCGTCTCCTACGAGCAGTACTTC
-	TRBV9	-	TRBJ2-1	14	CASSVGSIDDEQFF	TGTGCCAGCAGCGTTGGGAGTATCGACGATGAGCAGTTCTTC
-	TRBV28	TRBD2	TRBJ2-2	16	CASTPPLAGITGELFF	TGTGCCAGCACCCCACCTCTAGCGGGGATCACCGGGGAGCTGTTTTTT
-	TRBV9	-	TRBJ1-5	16	CASSVKGTGSNQPQHF	TGTGCCAGCAGCGTCAAGGGCACTGGGAGCAATCAGCCCCAGCATTTT
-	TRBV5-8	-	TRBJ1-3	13	CASSLRPGNTIYF	TGTGCCAGCAGCTTGCGTCCTGGAAACACCATATATTTT
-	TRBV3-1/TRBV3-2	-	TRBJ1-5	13	CASSQDVSQPQHF	TGTGCCAGCAGCCAAGATGTAAGTCAGCCCCAGCATTTT
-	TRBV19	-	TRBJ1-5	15	CASSTNGDSNQPQHF	TGTGCCAGTAGTACTAACGGAGATAGCAATCAGCCCCAGCATTTT
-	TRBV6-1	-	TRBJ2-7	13	CASSEGPTGKQYF	TGTGCCAGCAGTGAAGGGCCCACCGGCAAGCAGTACTTC
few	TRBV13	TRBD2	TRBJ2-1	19	CASSSPPGLAGGPSNEQFF	TGTGCCAGCAGCTCCCCGCCGGGACTAGCGGGAGGGCCGAGCAATGAGCAGTTCTTC
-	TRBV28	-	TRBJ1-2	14	CATHGAGRNYGYTF	TGTGCCACCCATGGGGCAGGTCGAAACTATGGCTACACCTTC
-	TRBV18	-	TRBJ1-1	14	CASSPPGRNTEAFF	TGTGCCAGCTCACCACCGGGACGGAACACTGAAGCTTTCTTT